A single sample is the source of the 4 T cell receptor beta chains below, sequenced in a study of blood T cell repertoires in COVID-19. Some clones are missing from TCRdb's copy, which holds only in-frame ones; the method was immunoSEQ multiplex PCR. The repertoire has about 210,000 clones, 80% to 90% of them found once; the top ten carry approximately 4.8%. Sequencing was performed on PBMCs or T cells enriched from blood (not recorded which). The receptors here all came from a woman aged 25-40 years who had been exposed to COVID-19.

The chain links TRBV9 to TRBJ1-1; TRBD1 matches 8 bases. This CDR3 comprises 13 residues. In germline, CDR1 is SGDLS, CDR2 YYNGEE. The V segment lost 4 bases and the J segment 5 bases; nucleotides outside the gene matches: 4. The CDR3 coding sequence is TGTGCCAGCAGCCCAACAGGGGGAACTGAAGCTTTCTTT. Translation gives CASSPTGGTEAFF.

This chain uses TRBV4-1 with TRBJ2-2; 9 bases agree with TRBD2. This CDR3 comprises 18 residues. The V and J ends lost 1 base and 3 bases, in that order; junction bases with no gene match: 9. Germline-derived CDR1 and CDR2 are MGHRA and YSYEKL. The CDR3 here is CASSQVKAGGADTGELFF. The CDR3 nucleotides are TGCGCCAGCAGCCAAGTGAAAGCGGGGGGAGCCGACACCGGGGAGCTGTTTTTT.

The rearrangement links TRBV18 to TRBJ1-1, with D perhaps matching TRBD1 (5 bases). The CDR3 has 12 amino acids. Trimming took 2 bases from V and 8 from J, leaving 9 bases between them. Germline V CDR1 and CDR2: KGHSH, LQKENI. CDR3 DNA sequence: TGTGCCAGCTCACCAGCGGGGGGAGAAGCTTTCTTT. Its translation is CASSPAGGEAFF.

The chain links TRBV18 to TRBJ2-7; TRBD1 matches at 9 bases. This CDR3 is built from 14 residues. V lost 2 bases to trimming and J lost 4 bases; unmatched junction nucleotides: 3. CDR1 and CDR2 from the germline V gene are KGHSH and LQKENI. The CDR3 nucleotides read TGTGCCAGCTCACCAGGGACAGGGCGGTACGAGCAGTACTTC. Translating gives CASSPGTGRYEQYF.